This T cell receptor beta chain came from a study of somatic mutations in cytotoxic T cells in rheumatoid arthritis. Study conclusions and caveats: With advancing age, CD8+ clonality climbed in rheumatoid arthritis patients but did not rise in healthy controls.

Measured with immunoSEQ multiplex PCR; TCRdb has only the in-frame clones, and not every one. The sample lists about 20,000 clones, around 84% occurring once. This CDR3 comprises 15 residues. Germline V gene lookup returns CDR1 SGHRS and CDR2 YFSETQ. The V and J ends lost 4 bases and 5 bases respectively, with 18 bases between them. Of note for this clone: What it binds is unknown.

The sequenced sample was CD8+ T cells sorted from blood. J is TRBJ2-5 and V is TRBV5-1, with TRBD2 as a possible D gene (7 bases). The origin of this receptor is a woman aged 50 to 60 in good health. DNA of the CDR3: TGCGCCAGCAGCGGGGAGGGGACATCTTTGGAGACCCAGTACTTC. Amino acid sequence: CASSGEGTSLETQYF.